This T cell receptor (beta chain) was sequenced in a study of identical twins. Whole-study findings and limits: Rather than following the same donors, the conclusions depended on cross-sectional statistical analysis. Beta out-of-frame sequences showed weaker excess twin sharing.

Via MiXCR, TCRdb re-called the 5' RACE reads, giving one row per CDR3 protein. Of 200,000 to 250,000 distinct CDR3 sequences listed, approximately 6.8% are singletons. Trimming pared 6 bases from V and 9 bases from J, leaving 18 bases between. The germline V gene has CDR1 DFQATT and CDR2 SNEGSKA (reference sequence). The CDR3 has 14 residues. This clonotype was seen at least ten times. What it binds is unknown. This sample also belongs to another study, concerning yellow fever vaccine responses in identical twins.

The sample consisted of CD8+ T cells sorted from blood. The sequence came from a woman aged 18-29 years in good health. V usage is TRBV20-1 and J usage is TRBJ1-6; no clear D gene. Here the CDR3 DNA reads TGCAGTGCCTCCGAGGGCTTTGCAAGTTCACCCCTCCACTTT. Translation: CSASEGFASSPLHF.